This T cell receptor beta chain was captured by sequencing in a study of T cells in Graves' hyperthyroidism and ophthalmopathy. RNA transcripts gave rise to amplified TCR beta CDR3 regions. RT-PCR in the first round (using the HTBI primer set) targeted the TCR CDR3. TCRdb analysed the multiplex PCR reads with MiXCR anew, one entry per CDR3 protein. The table has about 720,000 distinct CDR3 sequences, approximately 18% seen once; the top ten hold approximately 16%. The germline gives CDR1 LNHDA, CDR2 SQIVND (reference sequence). V lost 0 bases, J lost 1 base, and 9 bases lay in between. This CDR3 region has 15 residues. This clonotype has ten or more counts.

This clonotype was obtained from a woman in her forties or fifties with Graves' hyperthyroidism that later progressed to Graves' ophthalmopathy. The sample consisted of blood. The chain employs TRBV19 and TRBJ1-1; D not certain. The CDR3 DNA reads as TGTGCCAGTAGTATAGACCGGGGAAGGAACACTGAAGCTTTCTTT. This sequence encodes CASSIDRGRNTEAFF.